Below are 21 T cell receptor beta chains sequenced from a single sample in a study of control samples from healthy donors and cancer patients (dated by TCRdb to between 2020 and 2021). The library was produced with the immunoSEQ multiplex PCR assay. This is the immuneACCESS table as TCRdb keeps it, with only in-frame sequences that have V and J called. A part of the clones is gone; compared with another copy, unresolved V genes explain less than half, and the rest is unexplained. Recorded for this sample are fewer than 200,000 clones; around 93% of them occurred a single time. Of the sample, 4.1% falls within the top ten clones. Sequences were obtained from blood. The receptor set was obtained from a woman aged 60-70 years in good health.

V usage is TRBV7-9 and J usage is TRBJ1-1; TRBD1 is a possible D gene (6 bases). This CDR3 comprises 18 residues. Germline loops: CDR1 SEHNR, CDR2 FQNEAQ (reference sequence). Trimming pared 5 bases from V and 0 bases from J, leaving 22 bases between. The CDR3 region has the DNA TGTGCCAGCAGCGAACCCAGACGGGGGGGGCCCATGAACACTGAAGCTTTCTTT. The encoded protein is CASSEPRRGGPMNTEAFF.

The chain links TRBV19 to TRBJ1-2, with D possibly being TRBD1 (6 bases). The germline V and J ends were trimmed by 7 bases and 0 bases, with 12 bases remaining between them. The CDR3 loop spans 14 amino acids. The germline CDR1 and CDR2 sequences are LNHDA and SQIVND (reference sequence). CDR3 sequence: CASIGQKANYGYTF. The CDR3 DNA reads as TGTGCCAGTATTGGACAGAAAGCTAACTATGGCTACACCTTC. Drawing the rest from reference TRBV19 and TRBJ1-2, the complete variable domain is DGGITQSPKYLFRKEGQNVTLSCEQNLNHDAMYWYRQDPGQGLRLIYYSQIVNDFQKGDIAEGYSVSREKKESFPLTVTSAQKNPTAFYLCASIGQKANYGYTFGSGTRLTVV.

The chain has TRBV24-1 and TRBJ2-3; the D is unclear. V gave up 4 bases and J gave up 5 bases, with 12 bases separating them. There are 14 residues in the CDR3. Germline V lookup: CDR1 KGHDR, CDR2 SFDVKD. The CDR3: CATSDTRTIDTQYF. DNA of the CDR3: TGTGCCACCAGTGACACTCGGACGATAGATACGCAGTATTTT.

This clone was observed once. The CDR3: CASGEGSPYNSPLHF. The CDR3 nucleotides read TGTGCCAGCGGGGAGGGGAGTCCCTATAATTCACCCCTCCACTTT. This chain connects TRBV6-5 to TRBJ1-6; TRBD1 might be the D (5 bases). V dropped 8 bases and J dropped 2 bases, with 13 bases sitting between them. CDR1 and CDR2 from the germline V gene are MNHEY and SVGAGI. The CDR3 has 15 amino acids.

The gene calls are TRBV5-4 and TRBJ2-7, with 7 bases matching TRBD1. The CDR3 length is 17 residues. V dropped 4 bases and J dropped 2; count of bases not matched to a gene: 15. The V gene's germline CDR1 is SGHNT and CDR2 YYREEE (reference sequence). The DNA of the CDR3 is TGTGCCAGCAGCGATGGCGACAGGGCAAATACTACCTACGAGCAGTACTTC. Translating gives CASSDGDRANTTYEQYF.

The chain employs TRBV2 and TRBJ1-5; no reliable D call. CDR1 is SNHLY, CDR2 FYNNEI, per germline. The CDR3 consists of 14 residues. V was trimmed by 5 bases and J by 6 bases, leaving 14 bases between them. CDR3 residues: CASSPEGSGQPQHF. The CDR3 region has the DNA TGTGCCAGCAGTCCAGAGGGCAGCGGTCAGCCCCAGCATTTT.

In DNA, the CDR3 is TGTGCCAGCAGGCAAAACAGGGATACCGGGGAGCTGTTTTTT. Translated: CASRQNRDTGELFF. The chain has TRBV7-2 and TRBJ2-2; D is perhaps TRBD1 (6 bases). The V and J ends lost 6 bases and 5 bases respectively, with 13 bases between them. In germline, CDR1 is SGHTA, CDR2 FQGNSA. This CDR3 spans 14 amino acids. Filled out from reference TRBV7-2 and TRBJ2-2, the complete variable domain reads GAGVSQSPSNKVTEKGKDVELRCDPISGHTALYWYRQSLGQGLEFLIYFQGNSAPDKSGLPSDRFSAERTGGSVSTLTIQRTQQEDSAVYLCASRQNRDTGELFFGEGSRLTVL.

This clone appeared a single time. The J gene is TRBJ1-2, the V gene TRBV5-6, with D possibly TRBD1 on 5 matching bases. The V end lost 6 bases, the J end lost 3 bases, and 15 bases lay between the germline ends. In germline, CDR1 is SGHDT, CDR2 YYEEEE. The CDR3 sequence is 14 residues long. For the CDR3, the DNA is TGTGCCAGCATTGTTGGGGCTGGGGACTATGGCTACACCTTC. It translates to CASIVGAGDYGYTF. Supplemented by reference TRBV5-6 and TRBJ1-2, the full variable domain reads DAGVTQSPTHLIKTRGQQVTLRCSPKSGHDTVSWYQQALGQGPQFIFQYYEEEERQRGNFPDRFSGHQFPNYSSELNVNALLLGDSALYLCASIVGAGDYGYTFGSGTRLTVV.

DNA for the CDR3: TGTGCCAGTAGCGGGACACCAAATAACTATGGCTACACCTTC. Translating gives CASSGTPNNYGYTF. The chain employs TRBV19 and TRBJ1-2, with a possible D match to TRBD1 (6 bases). CDR1 is LNHDA and CDR2 is SQIVND in the germline V gene (reference sequence). This CDR3 spans 14 amino acids. Trimming left V 6 bases short and J 1 base short, with 12 bases between.

This clone has just one count. CDR3 DNA sequence: TGCGCCAGCCATGTTGGGGTTTGGGGGGCAGCAACTGAAGCTTTCTTT. This gives the protein CASHVGVWGAATEAFF. This chain links TRBV5-1 with TRBJ1-1; possibly TRBD1 for D (6 bases). Trimming pared 7 bases from V and 5 bases from J, leaving 24 bases between. Germline-derived CDR1 and CDR2 are SGHRS and YFSETQ. The CDR3 extends over 16 amino acids.

V usage is TRBV5-1 and J usage is TRBJ1-3, with D unresolved. The germline gives CDR1 SGHRS, CDR2 YFSETQ. Trimming stripped 2 bases from V and 0 bases from J, with 9 bases between. CDR3 size: 15 residues. The CDR3 DNA is TGCGCCAGCAGCTTAGACGGCTCCTCTGGAAACACCATATATTTT. It yields the protein CASSLDGSSGNTIYF.

The chain combines TRBV19 with TRBJ1-2; D unclear. V gave up 5 bases and J gave up 8 bases, with 12 bases separating them. Germline assignment: CDR1 LNHDA and CDR2 SQIVND (reference sequence). The CDR3 spans 12 residues. Written as DNA, the CDR3 is TGTGCCAGTAGTCCTGGGCTATCAGGCTACACCTTC. Protein: CASSPGLSGYTF.

The chain recombines TRBV7-2 with TRBJ2-2, with D hard to call. The CDR3 totals 15 residues. Trimming cost V 5 bases and J 1 base, with 11 bases left between them. Germline V lookup: CDR1 SGHTA, CDR2 FQGNSA. The CDR3 sequence is CASSELARNTGELFF. The CDR3 DNA follows: TGTGCCAGCAGCGAGCTGGCTCGGAACACCGGGGAGCTGTTTTTT.

The chain combines TRBV25-1 with TRBJ2-7; D is unclear. V lost 1 base, J lost 3 bases, and 10 bases lay in between. This CDR3 is built from 14 residues. Germline-derived CDR1 and CDR2 are MGHDK and SYGVNS. For the CDR3, the DNA is TGTGCCAGCAGTGAATCTGGCAGTCTCTACGAGCAGTACTTC. Protein product: CASSESGSLYEQYF.

A single count supports this clone. The chain is built from TRBV6-6 and TRBJ2-5; 10 nucleotides agree with TRBD2. The CDR3 has 16 residues. After removal of 6 bases from V and 2 bases from J, the junction contained 9 bases not matched to a gene. The V gene's germline CDR1 is MNHNY and CDR2 SVGAGI (reference sequence). CDR3 region: CASSSIAGGLQETQYF. For the CDR3, the DNA is TGTGCCAGCAGCTCCATAGCGGGGGGCCTACAAGAGACCCAGTACTTC.

This chain connects TRBV14 to TRBJ1-2; no definite D call. Germline CDR1 reads SGHDN; CDR2 reads FVKESK. The CDR3 loop spans 12 amino acids. V shed 3 bases and J shed 7 bases, with 9 bases lying between them. CDR3 amino acids: CASSHIDSGYTF. DNA for the CDR3: TGTGCCAGCAGCCATATTGATTCTGGCTACACCTTC.

The V call is TRBV4-1, the J call TRBJ2-3; 10 nucleotides match TRBD2. The CDR3 consists of 19 residues. The V gene end was trimmed by 0 bases and the J gene end by 0 bases; junction bases not matched to a gene: 9. Germline CDR1 reads MGHRA; CDR2 reads YSYEKL. The chain's CDR3 is CASSQEGLAGVISTDTQYF. The CDR3 bases are TGCGCCAGCAGCCAAGAAGGGCTAGCGGGGGTGATTAGCACAGATACGCAGTATTTT.

The V and J genes are TRBV9 and TRBJ2-5, with D possibly TRBD2 on 5 matching bases. Trimming pared 0 bases from V and 5 bases from J, leaving 14 bases between. Germline CDR1 SGDLS, CDR2 YYNGEE. There are 15 residues in the CDR3. CDR3 sequence: CASSVDVSRGETQYF. CDR3 DNA: TGTGCCAGCAGCGTAGACGTCAGCCGAGGGGAGACCCAGTACTTC.

This rearrangement joins TRBV10-3 to TRBJ2-1; D may be TRBD1 or TRBD2 (5 bases each). Germline assignment: CDR1 ENHRY and CDR2 SYGVKD. V gave up 0 bases and J gave up 1 base, with 7 bases separating them. The CDR3 runs 15 residues. The CDR3 loop reads CAISESRGSYNEQFF. The CDR3 DNA reads as TGTGCCATCAGTGAGTCGAGGGGATCCTACAATGAGCAGTTCTTC.

This clone occurred once. CDR3 DNA: TGTGCCAGCAGCTTAGACTATTCACCCCTCCACTTT. This sequence encodes CASSLDYSPLHF. The genes are TRBV11-2 and TRBJ1-6; no clear D gene. The V end lost 0 bases, the J end lost 8 bases, and 2 bases lay between the germline ends. This CDR3 has 12 amino acids. The germline gives CDR1 SGHAT, CDR2 FQNNGV.

The V and J genes are TRBV2 and TRBJ2-3; 9 bases agree with TRBD2. The junction had 9 bases not matched to a gene; V was cut back by 7 bases and J by 4 bases. CDR1 and CDR2 from the germline V gene are SNHLY and FYNNEI. CDR3 length: 15 residues. The chain's CDR3 is CASITLAGLADTQYF. The CDR3 region has the DNA TGTGCCAGCATCACGCTAGCGGGGTTGGCAGATACGCAGTATTTT.